This is a list of T cell receptor beta chains from one sample in a study of regulatory T cells in long-lasting Graves disease. A single record per CDR3 protein comes from TCRdb applying MiXCR to the multiplex PCR reads. Found here are 250,000 to 300,000 distinct CDR3 sequences, 22% of them singletons; the top ten hold just over 55%. The sequencing here drew on peripheral blood mononuclear cells (PBMCs), taken when the disease was refractory, from a patient treated with antithyroid drugs. All receptors come from a female donor with Graves disease. Both conserved end residues are part of each CDR3. Each record gives: CDR3 DNA, CDR3 protein, clone size, J gene, D gene, V gene. D genes are given only for firm matches. Clone size is stated in some rows and not others, as once, few, many or a class when expanded.

TGCAGTGCTCCCCTCGGGTGGGAGGGAGGGGAGACCCAGTACTTC | CSAPLGWEGGETQYF | few | TRBJ2-5 | TRBD2 | TRBV20-1
TGTGCCAGCAGTCGATCGGACAGGGCGAACACCGGGGAGCTGTTTTTT | CASSRSDRANTGELFF | NA | TRBJ2-2 | TRBD1 | TRBV28
TGCGCCAGCAGCCAAGTATTTCGAGGGGAGACCCAGTACTTC | CASSQVFRGETQYF | few | TRBJ2-5 | NA | TRBV4-3
TGTGCCATCAGTGACTCGACCGAGAAAGCTTTCTTT | CAISDSTEKAFF | NA | TRBJ1-1 | NA | TRBV10-3
TGTGCCAGCAGTAAAGCGTTGGGGACAGGGGATCAGCCCCAGCATTTT | CASSKALGTGDQPQHF | NA | TRBJ1-5 | TRBD1 | TRBV2
TGTGCCAGCAGTTTTATTTCGACCCCCCAGTTCGAAGAGACCCAGTACTTC | CASSFISTPQFEETQYF | NA | TRBJ2-5 | NA | TRBV28
TGCAGTGCTAGAGGGGAGGTAGCGGGGAGCTCCTACGAGCAGTACTTC | CSARGEVAGSSYEQYF | many | TRBJ2-7 | TRBD2 | TRBV20-1
TGTGCCATCAACGAGGACCAGGGAGGGTCCTATGGCTACACCTTC | CAINEDQGGSYGYTF | few | TRBJ1-2 | NA | TRBV10-3
TGTGCCAGCCGAAGGAGCCTTCAAGAGACCCAGTACTTC | CASRRSLQETQYF | many | TRBJ2-5 | NA | TRBV27
TGCGCCAGCAGCTTGGGAGGAGCGGGGCTCCAAGAGACCCAGTACTTC | CASSLGGAGLQETQYF | NA | TRBJ2-5 | TRBD2 | TRBV5-1
TGCGCCAGCAGCCAAGATAGGGGGGGGCCCCCCACCGGGGAGCTGTTTTTT | CASSQDRGGPPTGELFF | NA | TRBJ2-2 | NA | TRBV4-3
TGTGCCAGCCTGGGACTAGCGGGCCCCCAAGAGACCCAGTACTTC | CASLGLAGPQETQYF | many | TRBJ2-5 | TRBD2 | TRBV28
TGCGCCAGCAGCATGGACAGGGATGTCTACACCTTC | CASSMDRDVYTF | few | TRBJ1-2 | TRBD1 | TRBV5-1
TGTGCCATCTCACGGGAGGGCGGTTTAAATGAGCAGTTCTTC | CAISREGGLNEQFF | NA | TRBJ2-1 | TRBD2 | TRBV10-3
TGTGCCACCAGCAAAAGGACAGTCGGGAACACTGAAGCTTTCTTT | CATSKRTVGNTEAFF | NA | TRBJ1-1 | NA | TRBV15
TGTGCCAGCAGCCAAGAGGGACATGAAAACATTCAGTACTTC | CASSQEGHENIQYF | many | TRBJ2-4 | NA | TRBV3-1